A single sample gave rise to the 13 T cell receptor beta chains below, sequenced in a study of blood T cells in healthy people across ages. Through a sample-barcoded 5' primer and a J-beta primer mix, a second PCR was run for roughly 6 to 12 cycles. Using its own MiXCR run on the 5' RACE reads, TCRdb lists one record per CDR3 protein. The repertoire holds 700,000 to 900,000 distinct CDR3 sequences, with roughly 50% as singletons. The sequencing sample was made of blood. The origin of the receptors is a man older than 75 in good health.

The chain employs TRBV3-1 and TRBJ2-7; the match to TRBD1 covers 8 bases. CDR1 LGHDT and CDR2 YNNKEL come from the germline V gene (reference sequence). V was pared by 3 bases and J by 5 bases, with 9 bases of the junction left unmatched. CDR3 length: 15 amino acids. The CDR3 sequence: CASSHGDRTPDEQYF. CDR3 DNA: TGTGCCAGCAGCCACGGGGACAGGACACCGGACGAGCAGTACTTC.

The rearrangement uses TRBV29-1 and TRBJ2-3; 7 bases are shared with TRBD2. J was trimmed by 6 bases and V by 6 bases; bases with no gene match: 9. The CDR3 has 13 residues. CDR1 and CDR2 from the germline V gene are SQVTM and ANQGSEA. The CDR3 nucleotides are TGCAGCGTACTAGCGTGGGTAGGGGATACGCAGTATTTT. It is translated as CSVLAWVGDTQYF.

The rearrangement uses TRBV21-1 and TRBJ1-1. TRBV21-1 is given as a pseudogene. CDR3 length equals 18 residues. The CDR3 bases are TGTGCCAGCAGCCTCCTACGGAGGGGAGGGCTTGAACACACTGAAGCTTTCTTT. Translating it yields CASSLLRRGGLEHTEAFF.

The V call is TRBV6-5, the J call TRBJ1-2; 8 positions agree with TRBD1. CDR1 MNHEY and CDR2 SVGAGI come from the germline V gene. The CDR3 is 15 residues long. With V trimmed by 6 bases and J by 4 bases, 10 bases remained unmatched. The CDR3: CASRRTGQGSYGYTF. The CDR3 coding sequence is TGTGCCAGCAGGCGGACAGGGCAAGGATCCTATGGCTACACCTTC.

The V call is TRBV12-3 or TRBV12-4, the J call TRBJ2-1, with a possible D match to TRBD1 (7 bases). The J call may be wrong; the DNA end is better matched by TRBJ2-7. The CDR3 is 15 residues long. CDR3 sequence: CASSPGLPRGYEQYF. DNA of the CDR3: TGTGCCAGCTCCCCGGGACTTCCCAGGGGGTACGAGCAGTACTTC.

In its sample, this clonotype was seen a few times. This chain connects TRBV29-1 to TRBJ2-7, with 7 bases matching TRBD1. The CDR3 runs to 16 residues. V lost 1 base, J lost 0 bases, and 9 bases stayed unmatched. Germline V gene sequence: CDR1 SQVTM, CDR2 ANQGSEA. CDR3 DNA: TGCAGCGTTGAAGGATCTCGACAGGGACCCTCCTACGAGCAGTACTTC. Translating gives CSVEGSRQGPSYEQYF.

In its sample, this clonotype was seen a few times. The rearrangement links TRBV5-1 to TRBJ2-7; D unresolved. The germline V and J ends were trimmed by 3 bases and 0 bases, with 10 bases remaining between them. This CDR3 spans 14 amino acids. Germline CDR1 is SGHRS and CDR2 is YFSETQ. CDR3 residues: CASSSYQSSYEQYF. The CDR3 DNA is TGCGCCAGCAGCTCCTACCAGAGCTCCTACGAGCAGTACTTC.

This chain uses TRBV29-1 with TRBJ2-5, with 7 bases lining up with TRBD2. J lost 3 bases, V lost 3 bases, and 10 bases had no gene match. CDR3 length: 15 residues. The V gene's germline CDR1 is SQVTM and CDR2 ANQGSEA. The CDR3 region is CSVDLAGVVEETQYF. The CDR3 DNA reads TGCAGCGTTGATCTGGCGGGAGTTGTGGAAGAGACCCAGTACTTC.

This clonotype came up a few times. The rearrangement joins TRBV6-5 to TRBJ1-2; TRBD1 agrees at 8 bases. Germline V lookup: CDR1 MNHEY, CDR2 SVGAGI. The CDR3 sequence is 13 residues long. V trimming: 7 bases; J trimming: 4 bases; junction bases outside the gene matches: 5. The DNA for the CDR3 is TGTGCCAGCACCCGGGACAGGCGCTATGGCTACACCTTC. It is translated as CASTRDRRYGYTF.

The chain couples TRBV6-5 to TRBJ2-4; the D gene is possibly TRBD2 (7 bases). Germline assignment: CDR1 MNHEY and CDR2 SVGAGI. V lost 7 bases, J lost 3 bases, and 13 bases lay in between. There are 14 residues in the CDR3. The CDR3 region is CASTRGGGKNIQYF. In DNA, the CDR3 is TGTGCCAGCACTAGGGGGGGTGGCAAAAACATTCAGTACTTC.

The chain has TRBV30 and TRBJ1-2; TRBD1 aligns across 9 bases. Trimming removed 2 bases from V and 4 bases from J; junction bases left unmatched: 5. Germline lookup yields CDR1 GTSNPN and CDR2 SVGIG (reference sequence). This CDR3 comprises 14 residues. The CDR3 sequence: CAWSLTGGGYGYTF. DNA for the CDR3: TGTGCCTGGAGTTTAACAGGGGGCGGCTATGGCTACACCTTC.

This clonotype was observed a few times. The J gene is TRBJ1-2, the V gene TRBV18, with TRBD1 matching 7 bases. Germline CDR1 KGHSH, CDR2 LQKENI. This CDR3 is 15 amino acids long. V lost 3 bases to trimming and J lost 5 bases; unmatched junction nucleotides: 9. CDR3 amino acids: CASSPFDTTGYGYTF. DNA of the CDR3: TGTGCCAGCTCACCGTTCGATACGACAGGGTATGGCTACACCTTC.

The chain couples TRBV12-3 or TRBV12-4 to TRBJ2-3; D possibly corresponds to TRBD2 (6 bases). The length of the CDR3 is 16 residues. The V gene lost 3 bases and the J gene lost 6 bases, with 19 bases spanning the gap. The CDR3 sequence is CASSFGAEGWRDTQYF. DNA of the CDR3: TGTGCCAGCAGTTTTGGGGCGGAGGGCTGGAGGGATACGCAGTATTTT.